Shown below are 9 T cell receptor beta chains from a single sample sequenced in a study of shared clonotypes between healthy human individuals. Repertoires were generated with immunoSEQ multiplex PCR, while TCRdb's copy carries only in-frame clones and drops some. Here the sample spans under 2.5 million clones, around 90% being singletons. Material: naive CD4+ T cells from PBMCs. Subset given: CD45RA+ positively selected. The receptors were sampled from a man aged 18 to 29 in good health. Some clones in this sample may be carry-over from other donors' samples.

The chain recombines TRBV11-2 with TRBJ2-5; 14 bases line up with TRBD2. The trim removed 6 bases at V and 4 bases at J, leaving 7 bases unmatched. The CDR3 is made up of 16 amino acids. Germline CDR1 SGHAT, CDR2 FQNNGV. The CDR3 coding sequence is TGTGCCAGCAGAAGACCGGGGACTAGCGGGGGAGAGACCCAGTACTTC. Amino acid sequence: CASRRPGTSGGETQYF.

The CDR3 coding sequence is TGCGCCAGCAGCCAAGTGCGTACTAGCACAGATACGCAGTATTTT. This codes for CASSQVRTSTDTQYF. The chain carries TRBV4-3 and TRBJ2-3; D is unresolved. The V end was cut by 1 base, the J end by 0 bases, with 8 bases between. Germline-derived CDR1 and CDR2 are LGHNA and YSLEER. The CDR3 consists of 15 residues.

About this clone: Other DNA sequences in the sample encode the same CDR3. The CDR3 DNA follows: TGTGCCAGCAGCCCGCGGGGGGGCACTGAAGCTTTCTTT. Translated: CASSPRGGTEAFF. The V gene is TRBV7-9, the J gene TRBJ1-1, with D perhaps TRBD1 (5 bases). CDR1 is SEHNR and CDR2 is FQNEAQ in the germline V gene (reference sequence). CDR3 length equals 13 residues. The germline V and J ends were trimmed by 5 bases and 4 bases, with 11 bases remaining between them.

The chain recombines TRBV7-9 with TRBJ2-1; TRBD2 is a possible D gene (5 bases). The V end was cut by 1 base, the J end by 7 bases, with 11 bases between. Per germline, CDR1 SEHNR and CDR2 FQNEAQ (reference sequence). The CDR3 length is 14 residues. The DNA for the CDR3 is TGTGCCAGCAGCTTAGGTAATAGCGCGAATGAGCAGTTCTTC. Protein product: CASSLGNSANEQFF.

The chain is built from TRBV4-2 and TRBJ1-2; 8 nucleotides agree with TRBD1. The V segment lost 0 bases and the J segment 4 bases; nucleotides outside the gene matches: 10. The CDR3 sequence is 17 residues long. Per germline, CDR1 LGHNA and CDR2 YNFKEQ. The CDR3 region has the DNA TGTGCCAGCAGCCAAGATGGCCAGGGGGCGCAAACCTATGGCTACACCTTC. Amino acids: CASSQDGQGAQTYGYTF.

The sample holds a few counts of this clone. The CDR3 DNA follows: TGTGCCAGCAGCTTAGCATATCAGCCCCAGCATTTT. Its protein product is CASSLAYQPQHF. V and J are TRBV7-9 and TRBJ1-5; D is undetermined. V gave up 0 bases and J gave up 5 bases, with 2 bases separating them. This CDR3 comprises 12 residues. Germline-derived CDR1 and CDR2 are SEHNR and FQNEAQ (reference sequence). The full variable domain, in which reference TRBV7-9 and TRBJ1-5 provide the parts outside the CDR3, is DTGVSQNPRHKITKRGQNVTFRCDPISEHNRLYWYRQTLGQGPEFLTYFQNEAQLEKSRLLSDRFSAERPKGSFSTLEIQRTEQGDSAMYLCASSLAYQPQHFGDGTRLSIL.

A single count supports this clone. The chain employs TRBV5-6 and TRBJ1-6, with a possible D match to TRBD1 (5 bases). This CDR3 has 15 residues. Germline assignment: CDR1 SGHDT and CDR2 YYEEEE. V was clipped by 5 bases and J by 3 bases, with 12 bases between them. The CDR3 protein is CASRARGGYNSPLHF. CDR3 bases: TGTGCCAGCAGGGCCCGGGGGGGCTATAATTCACCCCTCCACTTT. The whole variable domain, filled in from reference TRBV5-6 and TRBJ1-6, reads DAGVTQSPTHLIKTRGQQVTLRCSPKSGHDTVSWYQQALGQGPQFIFQYYEEEERQRGNFPDRFSGHQFPNYSSELNVNALLLGDSALYLCASRARGGYNSPLHFGNGTRLTVT.

The chain combines TRBV28 with TRBJ2-2; D perhaps matches TRBD2 (6 bases). The germline V and J ends were trimmed by 5 bases and 0 bases, with 19 bases remaining between them. The CDR3 spans 18 residues. Germline lookup yields CDR1 MDHEN and CDR2 SYDVKM. The DNA for the CDR3 is TGTGCCAGCAGTGCTCCAGGTAGCGGAGACGCGAACACCGGGGAGCTGTTTTTT. It codes for CASSAPGSGDANTGELFF. The full variable domain, rest sourced from reference TRBV28 and TRBJ2-2, is DVKVTQSSRYLVKRTGEKVFLECVQDMDHENMFWYRQDPGLGLRLIYFSYDVKMKEKGDIPEGYSVSREKKERFSLILESASTNQTSMYLCASSAPGSGDANTGELFFGEGSRLTVL.

The chain is built from TRBV28 and TRBJ2-7; D is possibly TRBD1 (6 bases). This CDR3 contains 14 residues. The germline V gene has CDR1 MDHEN and CDR2 SYDVKM. V was trimmed by 6 bases and J by 6 bases, leaving 18 bases between them. The CDR3 DNA reads as TGTGCCAGCAGCTCGCCGGGACAAACCGTCGAGCAGTACTTC. It encodes CASSSPGQTVEQYF. The complete variable domain, with remaining parts taken from reference TRBV28 and TRBJ2-7, reads DVKVTQSSRYLVKRTGEKVFLECVQDMDHENMFWYRQDPGLGLRLIYFSYDVKMKEKGDIPEGYSVSREKKERFSLILESASTNQTSMYLCASSSPGQTVEQYFGPGTRLTVT.